This TCR beta chain is from a study of blood T cell repertoires in COVID-19. Per the study methods: Reference gene primers were amplified, and this amplification served to estimate nucleated cell counts. Method: immunoSEQ multiplex PCR; TCRdb's copy keeps in-frame clones and lacks some. V and J calls plus clone size are reproduced from that table; the DNA served to infer D and trimming. The sample contains tens of thousands of clones, over 70% of which appear only once. Germline V gene sequence: CDR1 SEHNR, CDR2 FQNEAQ (reference sequence). The CDR3 loop spans 14 amino acids. Trimming cost V 3 bases and J 1 base, with 9 bases left between them.

The genes are TRBV7-9 and TRBJ1-1; possible D gene TRBD1, 5 bases. This TCR came from a man aged 55 to 70 with acute or convalescent COVID-19. Sequenced sample: peripheral blood. The DNA for the CDR3 is TGTGCCAGCAGCTTGACGACAGCGAACACTGAAGCTTTCTTT. It is translated as CASSLTTANTEAFF.